This T cell receptor (beta chain) was recovered during a study of response to subunit inactivated influenza vaccine. The CDR3 is made up of 14 amino acids. CDR1 is SGHRS and CDR2 is YFSETQ in the germline V gene. The trim removed 6 bases at V and 5 bases at J, leaving 8 bases unmatched. Overall study results and limits: Every seasonal influenza vaccination brings in few new T cells, the authors suggested.

Notes on this clonotype: Antigen: not known.

TCRdb re-called the RT-PCR reads with MiXCR, one entry per CDR3 protein. The table has 450,000 to 550,000 distinct CDR3 sequences, about 25% seen once; the top ten hold around 1.8%. This specimen was CD4+ T cells sorted from PBMCs, taken approximately 5 days after vaccination. The chain recombines TRBV5-1 with TRBJ2-5, with 9 bases fitting TRBD2. The sequence derives from a man in his forties or fifties who received an inactivated influenza vaccine. The DNA for the CDR3 is TGCGCCAGCAAGACCCTAGCGGGAAAGGAGACCCAGTACTTC. The encoded protein is CASKTLAGKETQYF.